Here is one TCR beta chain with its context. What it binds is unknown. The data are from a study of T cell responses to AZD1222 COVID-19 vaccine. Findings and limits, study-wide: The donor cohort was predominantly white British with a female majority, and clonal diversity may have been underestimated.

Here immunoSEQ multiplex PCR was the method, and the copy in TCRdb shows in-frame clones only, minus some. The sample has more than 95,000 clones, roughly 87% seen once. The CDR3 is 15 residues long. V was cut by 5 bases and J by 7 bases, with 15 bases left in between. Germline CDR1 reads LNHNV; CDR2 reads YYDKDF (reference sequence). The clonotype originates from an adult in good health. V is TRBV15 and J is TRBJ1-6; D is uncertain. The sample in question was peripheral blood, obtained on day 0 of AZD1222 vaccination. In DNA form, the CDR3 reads TGTGCCACCAGCCCCAACGGCCAGCCCAATTCACCCCTCCACTTT. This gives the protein CATSPNGQPNSPLHF.